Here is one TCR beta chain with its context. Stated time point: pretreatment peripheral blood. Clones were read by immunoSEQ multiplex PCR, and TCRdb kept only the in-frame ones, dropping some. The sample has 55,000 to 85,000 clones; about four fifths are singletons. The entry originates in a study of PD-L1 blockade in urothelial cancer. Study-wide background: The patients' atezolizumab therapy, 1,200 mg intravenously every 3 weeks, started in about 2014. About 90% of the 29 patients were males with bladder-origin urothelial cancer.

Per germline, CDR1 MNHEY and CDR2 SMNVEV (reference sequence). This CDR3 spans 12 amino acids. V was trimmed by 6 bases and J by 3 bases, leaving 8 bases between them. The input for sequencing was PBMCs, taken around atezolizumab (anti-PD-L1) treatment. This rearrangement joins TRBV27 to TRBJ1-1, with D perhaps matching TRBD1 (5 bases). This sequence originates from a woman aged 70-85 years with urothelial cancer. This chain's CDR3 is CASRSGYTEAFF. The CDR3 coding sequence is TGTGCCAGCAGGTCAGGGTACACTGAAGCTTTCTTT.